This TCR beta chain was sequenced for a study of blood T cell repertoires in COVID-19. Study at large: The origin of the acute and convalescent COVID-19 samples was the United States, Italy and Spain.

The assay was immunoSEQ multiplex PCR, and TCRdb's table has in-frame clones only and misses some. The sample holds about 110,000 clones, less than 75% seen once. The sequence came from a woman in her thirties or forties with acute or convalescent COVID-19. Sequenced sample: peripheral blood.

The CDR3 bases are TGTGCCTGGACCACGACAGGGGGCAACTATGGCTACACCTTC. It codes for CAWTTTGGNYGYTF. The chain employs TRBV30 and TRBJ1-2; 10 bases are shared with TRBD1. The CDR3 runs 14 residues. Germline loops: CDR1 GTSNPN, CDR2 SVGIG (reference sequence). The V gene end was trimmed by 4 bases and the J gene end by 2 bases; junction bases not matched to a gene: 4.